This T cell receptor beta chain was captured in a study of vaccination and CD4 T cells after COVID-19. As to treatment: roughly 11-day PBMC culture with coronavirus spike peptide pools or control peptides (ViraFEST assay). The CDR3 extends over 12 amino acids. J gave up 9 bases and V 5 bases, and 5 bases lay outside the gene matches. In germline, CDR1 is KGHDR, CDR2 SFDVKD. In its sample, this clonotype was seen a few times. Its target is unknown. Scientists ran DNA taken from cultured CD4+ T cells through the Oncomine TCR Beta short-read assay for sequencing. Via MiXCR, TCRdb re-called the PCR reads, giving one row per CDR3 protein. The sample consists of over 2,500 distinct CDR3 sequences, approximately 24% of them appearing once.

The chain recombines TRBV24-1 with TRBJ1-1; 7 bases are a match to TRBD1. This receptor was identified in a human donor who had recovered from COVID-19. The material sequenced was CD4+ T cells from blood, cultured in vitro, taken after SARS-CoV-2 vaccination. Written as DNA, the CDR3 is TGTGCCACCAGTGCCCCGGGACAGAAAGCTTTCTTT. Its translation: CATSAPGQKAFF.